Here is one T cell receptor (beta chain) with its context. The record originates from a study of blood T cell repertoires in COVID-19. The repertoire was sequenced with immunoSEQ multiplex PCR; TCRdb's copy has only in-frame clones and lacks some. The repertoire has 55,000 to 75,000 clones, 65% to 90% of them found once; the top ten carry 15% to 20%. CDR1 and CDR2 from the germline V gene are SGHNT and YYREEE (reference sequence). The CDR3 is 15 amino acids. V dropped 9 bases and J dropped 6; count of bases not matched to a gene: 11. Sequencing was carried out using peripheral blood. The chain couples TRBV5-4 to TRBJ2-3; 12 bases line up with TRBD2. The source of this sequence is an elderly man with active COVID-19. The CDR3 bases are TGTGCCACCAAATCTAGCGGGGGGGCTTGGGATACGCAGTATTTT. Translation: CATKSSGGAWDTQYF.